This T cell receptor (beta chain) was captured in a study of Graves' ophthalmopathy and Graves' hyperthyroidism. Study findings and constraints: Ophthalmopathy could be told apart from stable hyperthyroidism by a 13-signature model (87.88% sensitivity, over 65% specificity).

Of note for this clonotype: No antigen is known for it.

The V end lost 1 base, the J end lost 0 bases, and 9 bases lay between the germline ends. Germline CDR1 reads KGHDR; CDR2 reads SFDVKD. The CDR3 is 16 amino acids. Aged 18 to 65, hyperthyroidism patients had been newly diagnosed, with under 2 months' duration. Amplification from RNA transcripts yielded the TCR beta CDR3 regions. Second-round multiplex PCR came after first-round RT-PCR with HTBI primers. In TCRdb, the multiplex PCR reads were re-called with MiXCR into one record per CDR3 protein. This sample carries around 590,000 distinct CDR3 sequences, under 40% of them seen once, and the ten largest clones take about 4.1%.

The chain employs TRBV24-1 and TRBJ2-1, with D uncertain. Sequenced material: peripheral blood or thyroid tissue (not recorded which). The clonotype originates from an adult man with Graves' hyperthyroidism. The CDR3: CATSDFKRDSYNEQFF. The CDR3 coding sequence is TGTGCCACCAGTGATTTTAAACGCGACTCCTACAATGAGCAGTTCTTC.